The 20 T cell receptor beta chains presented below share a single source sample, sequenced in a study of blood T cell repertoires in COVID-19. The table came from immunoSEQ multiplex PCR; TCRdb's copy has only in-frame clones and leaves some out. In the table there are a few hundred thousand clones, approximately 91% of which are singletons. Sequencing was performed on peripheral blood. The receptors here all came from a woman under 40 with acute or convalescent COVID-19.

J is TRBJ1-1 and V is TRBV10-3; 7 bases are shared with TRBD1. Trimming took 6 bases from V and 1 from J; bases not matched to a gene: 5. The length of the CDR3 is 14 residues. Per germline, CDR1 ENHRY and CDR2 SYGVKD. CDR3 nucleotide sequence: TGTGCCATCAGCGTGGACAGGCAGAACACTGAAGCTTTCTTT. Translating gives CAISVDRQNTEAFF.

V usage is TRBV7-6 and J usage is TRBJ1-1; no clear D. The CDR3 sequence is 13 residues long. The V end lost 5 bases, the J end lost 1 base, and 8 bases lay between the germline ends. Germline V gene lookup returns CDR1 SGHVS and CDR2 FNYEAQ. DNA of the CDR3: TGTGCCAGCAGCACCCAGGAGAACACTGAAGCTTTCTTT. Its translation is CASSTQENTEAFF.

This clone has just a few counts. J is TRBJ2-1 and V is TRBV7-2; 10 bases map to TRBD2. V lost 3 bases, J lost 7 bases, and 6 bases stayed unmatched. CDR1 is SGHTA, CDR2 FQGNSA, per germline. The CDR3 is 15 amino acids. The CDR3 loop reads CASSFTSGKMNEQFF. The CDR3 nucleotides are TGTGCCAGCAGCTTCACTAGCGGGAAGATGAATGAGCAGTTCTTC.

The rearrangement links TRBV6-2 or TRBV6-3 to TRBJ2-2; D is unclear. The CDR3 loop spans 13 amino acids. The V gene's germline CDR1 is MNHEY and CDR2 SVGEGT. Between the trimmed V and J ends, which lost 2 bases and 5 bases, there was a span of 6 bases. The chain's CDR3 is CASSYGQTGELFF. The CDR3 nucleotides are TGTGCCAGCAGTTACGGGCAGACCGGGGAGCTGTTTTTT.

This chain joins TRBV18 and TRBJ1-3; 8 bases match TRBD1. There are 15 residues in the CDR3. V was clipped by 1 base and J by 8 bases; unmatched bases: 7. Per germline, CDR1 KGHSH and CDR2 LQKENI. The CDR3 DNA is TGTGCCAGCTCACCACTTCCAGGGGGCGATGACACCATATATTTT. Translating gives CASSPLPGGDDTIYF. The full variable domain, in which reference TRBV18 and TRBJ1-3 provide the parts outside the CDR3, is NAGVMQNPRHLVRRRGQEARLRCSPMKGHSHVYWYRQLPEEGLKFMVYLQKENIIDESGMPKERFSAEFPKEGPSILRIQQVVRGDSAAYFCASSPLPGGDDTIYFGEGSWLTVV.

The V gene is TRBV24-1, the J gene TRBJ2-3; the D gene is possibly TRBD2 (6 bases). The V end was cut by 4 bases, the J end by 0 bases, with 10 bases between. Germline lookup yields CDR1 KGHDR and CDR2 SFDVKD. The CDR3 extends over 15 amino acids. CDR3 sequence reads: CATSEGGISTDTQYF. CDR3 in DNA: TGTGCCACCAGTGAGGGGGGAATTAGCACAGATACGCAGTATTTT.

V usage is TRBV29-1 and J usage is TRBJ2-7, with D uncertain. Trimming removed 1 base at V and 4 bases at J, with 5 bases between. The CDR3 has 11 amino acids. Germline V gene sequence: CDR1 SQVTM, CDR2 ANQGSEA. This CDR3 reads CSVEVNYEQYF. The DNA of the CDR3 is TGCAGCGTTGAAGTCAATTACGAGCAGTACTTC.

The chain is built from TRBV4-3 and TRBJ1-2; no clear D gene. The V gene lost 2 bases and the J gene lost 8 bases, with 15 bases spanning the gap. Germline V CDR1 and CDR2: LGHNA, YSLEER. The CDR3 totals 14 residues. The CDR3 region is CASSQLLYSGGYTF. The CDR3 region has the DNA TGCGCCAGCAGCCAACTCCTCTACAGCGGCGGCTACACCTTC.

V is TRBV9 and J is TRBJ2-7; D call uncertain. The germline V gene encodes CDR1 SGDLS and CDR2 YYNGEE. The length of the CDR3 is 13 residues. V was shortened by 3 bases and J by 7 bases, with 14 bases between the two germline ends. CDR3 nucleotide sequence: TGTGCCAGCAGCGGAGGATCTACTTGGGAGCAGTACTTC. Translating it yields CASSGGSTWEQYF.

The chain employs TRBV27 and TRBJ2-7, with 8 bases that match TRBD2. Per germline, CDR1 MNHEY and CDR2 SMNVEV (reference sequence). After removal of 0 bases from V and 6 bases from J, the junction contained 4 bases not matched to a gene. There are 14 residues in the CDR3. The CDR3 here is CASSLSTGLAEQYF. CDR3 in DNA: TGTGCCAGCAGTTTATCAACCGGACTAGCCGAGCAGTACTTC.

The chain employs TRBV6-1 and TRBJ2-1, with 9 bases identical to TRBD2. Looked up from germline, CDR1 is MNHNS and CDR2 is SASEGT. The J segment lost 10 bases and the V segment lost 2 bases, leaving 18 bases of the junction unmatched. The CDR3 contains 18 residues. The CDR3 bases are TGTGCCAGCAGTGAAATTTTCGGGAGGCTAGCGGGACGACGCGAGCAGTTCTTC. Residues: CASSEIFGRLAGRREQFF.

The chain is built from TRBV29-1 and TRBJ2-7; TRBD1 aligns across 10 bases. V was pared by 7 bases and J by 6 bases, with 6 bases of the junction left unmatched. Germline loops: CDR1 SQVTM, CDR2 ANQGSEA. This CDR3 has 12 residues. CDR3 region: CSARTGGSEQYF. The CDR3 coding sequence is TGCAGCGCCCGGACAGGGGGTAGCGAGCAGTACTTC.

DNA of the CDR3: TGTGCCTGGAGTGTACTAGGCGGGTATAGGTCAGAGACCCAGTACTTC. The encoded protein is CAWSVLGGYRSETQYF. V is TRBV30 and J is TRBJ2-5; D might be TRBD2 (5 bases). Germline V CDR1 and CDR2: GTSNPN, SVGIG (reference sequence). This CDR3 has 16 amino acids. With 0 bases removed from V and 4 bases from J, the gap between germline ends came to 18 bases.

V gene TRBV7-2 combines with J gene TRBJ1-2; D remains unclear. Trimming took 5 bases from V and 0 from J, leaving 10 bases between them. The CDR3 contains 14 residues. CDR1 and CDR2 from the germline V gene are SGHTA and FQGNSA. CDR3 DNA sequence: TGTGCCAGCAGCGAAGCCAGGACTAACTATGGCTACACCTTC. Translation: CASSEARTNYGYTF.

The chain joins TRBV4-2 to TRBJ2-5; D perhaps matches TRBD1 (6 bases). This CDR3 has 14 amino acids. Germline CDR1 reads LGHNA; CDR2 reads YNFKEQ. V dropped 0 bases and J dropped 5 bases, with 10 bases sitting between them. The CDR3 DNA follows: TGTGCCAGCAGCCAAGAATCAGGGGTTGAGACCCAGTACTTC. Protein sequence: CASSQESGVETQYF.

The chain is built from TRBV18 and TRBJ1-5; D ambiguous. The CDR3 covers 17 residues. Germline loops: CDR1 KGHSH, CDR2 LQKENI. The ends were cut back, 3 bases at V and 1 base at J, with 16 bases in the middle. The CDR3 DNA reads TGTGCCAGCTCACCCAATCCCGGACGGGGAAGCAATCAGCCCCAGCATTTT. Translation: CASSPNPGRGSNQPQHF.

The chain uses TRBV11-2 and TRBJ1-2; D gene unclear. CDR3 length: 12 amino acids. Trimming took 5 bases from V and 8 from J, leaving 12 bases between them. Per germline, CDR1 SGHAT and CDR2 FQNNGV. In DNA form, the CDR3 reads TGTGCCAGCAGCGCGGTCCTTAGCGGCTACACCTTC. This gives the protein CASSAVLSGYTF.

CDR3 bases: TGTGCCAGCAGTATACTAGCGGGTACTAATGAGCAGTTCTTC. It codes for CASSILAGTNEQFF. The V gene is TRBV27, the J gene TRBJ2-1, with 9 bases lining up with TRBD2. The trim removed 5 bases at V and 7 bases at J, leaving 6 bases unmatched. Looked up from germline, CDR1 is MNHEY and CDR2 is SMNVEV (reference sequence). There are 14 residues in the CDR3.

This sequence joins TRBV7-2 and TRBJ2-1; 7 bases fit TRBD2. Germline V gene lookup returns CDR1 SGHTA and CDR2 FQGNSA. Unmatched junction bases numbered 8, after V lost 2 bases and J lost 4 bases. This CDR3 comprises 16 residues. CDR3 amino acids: CASSLSVAGWYNEQFF. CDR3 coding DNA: TGTGCCAGCAGCTTAAGTGTAGCGGGCTGGTACAATGAGCAGTTCTTC.

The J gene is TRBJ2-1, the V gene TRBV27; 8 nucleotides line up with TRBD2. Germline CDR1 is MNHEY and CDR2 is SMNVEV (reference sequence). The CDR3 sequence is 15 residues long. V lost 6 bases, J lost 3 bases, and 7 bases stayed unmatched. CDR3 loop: CASRSPSGHYNEQFF. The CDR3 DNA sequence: TGTGCCAGCAGATCGCCTAGCGGGCACTACAATGAGCAGTTCTTC.